Below, 16 T cell receptor beta chains from the same sample are listed, as sequenced in a study of PD-L1 blockade in urothelial cancer. The method was immunoSEQ multiplex PCR; TCRdb's version includes in-frame clones alone and lacks a portion of them. There are around 100,000 clones in the sample; approximately 91% occur only once, and around 0.92% lies in the top ten. Sequencing was performed on PBMCs, taken around atezolizumab (anti-PD-L1) treatment. The receptors here all came from a woman older than 75 with urothelial cancer.

The chain has TRBV4-2 and TRBJ2-7, with 9 bases matching TRBD1. V lost 0 bases and J lost 4; bases outside the gene matches: 4. The V gene's germline CDR1 is LGHNA and CDR2 YNFKEQ. This CDR3 has 15 amino acids. The chain's CDR3 is CASSQDAGTGYEQYF. Here the CDR3 DNA reads TGTGCCAGCAGCCAAGATGCCGGGACAGGGTACGAGCAGTACTTC.

The rearrangement links TRBV27 to TRBJ1-5, with D possibly matching TRBD1 (5 bases). The CDR3 extends over 15 amino acids. Deletions cut 8 bases from V and 4 bases from J, with 18 bases between. Germline lookup yields CDR1 MNHEY and CDR2 SMNVEV (reference sequence). The CDR3 DNA reads as TGTGCCAGCGCCTATTCGGAGGGGCCTAATCAGCCCCAGCATTTT. The encoded protein is CASAYSEGPNQPQHF.

V is TRBV6-1 and J is TRBJ2-1; possible D gene TRBD2, 6 bases. Germline V gene sequence: CDR1 MNHNS, CDR2 SASEGT. V lost 8 bases, J lost 5 bases, and 16 bases lay in between. This CDR3 has 14 residues. CDR3 nucleotides: TGTGCCAGCTTGGGAGGAACGAGGGACAATGAGCAGTTCTTC. Residues: CASLGGTRDNEQFF.

This chain connects TRBV14 to TRBJ1-2; D gene uncertain. V lost 2 bases and J 8 bases, leaving 18 bases between the germline ends. From germline, CDR1 is SGHDN and CDR2 FVKESK. This CDR3 is built from 15 residues. The CDR3 loop is CASSQSGGSRVGYTF. The CDR3 region has the DNA TGTGCCAGCAGCCAAAGCGGTGGTTCTCGGGTGGGCTACACCTTC.

J is TRBJ1-1 and V is TRBV5-5, with 7 bases identical to TRBD1. V lost 4 bases to trimming and J lost 4 bases; unmatched junction nucleotides: 10. The CDR3 is made up of 15 amino acids. CDR1 and CDR2 from the germline V gene are SGHKS and YYEKEE (reference sequence). The CDR3, as DNA: TGTGCCAGCAGCCTAACACAGGGGCGCACCACTGAAGCTTTCTTT. Its protein product is CASSLTQGRTTEAFF.

The chain combines TRBV27 with TRBJ1-2; 7 bases agree with TRBD1. J was trimmed by 6 bases and V by 5 bases; bases with no gene match: 9. This CDR3 is built from 14 residues. Germline assignment: CDR1 MNHEY and CDR2 SMNVEV (reference sequence). The CDR3 region is CASSRPGQRDGYTF. In DNA form, the CDR3 reads TGTGCCAGCAGTCGCCCGGGACAGAGGGATGGCTACACCTTC.

The chain links TRBV11-2 to TRBJ2-5; perhaps TRBD2 as D (6 bases). V was cut by 5 bases and J by 7 bases, with 17 bases left in between. CDR3 length: 14 amino acids. Germline values: CDR1 SGHAT, CDR2 FQNNGV. The CDR3 DNA follows: TGTGCCAGCAGCCCTACCGGGCCCGGGAGGACCCAGTACTTC. Translation gives CASSPTGPGRTQYF.

V gene TRBV28 combines with J gene TRBJ2-7; tentatively, D is TRBD2 (5 bases). CDR3 length equals 15 residues. Germline lookup yields CDR1 MDHEN and CDR2 SYDVKM. V was shortened by 3 bases and J by 5 bases, with 17 bases between the two germline ends. For the CDR3, the DNA is TGTGCCAGCAGTTTCAGCGGACCACTCCCCAACGAGCAGTACTTC. Translating gives CASSFSGPLPNEQYF.

The V gene is TRBV6-1, the J gene TRBJ1-5, with a possible D match to TRBD1 (5 bases). The CDR3 spans 13 residues. Trimming cost V 4 bases and J 2 bases, with 6 bases left between them. CDR1 and CDR2 (germline): MNHNS, SASEGT. The CDR3 here is CASSVRGNQPQHF. In DNA form, the CDR3 reads TGTGCCAGCAGTGTCAGGGGCAATCAGCCCCAGCATTTT.

J is TRBJ2-3 and V is TRBV7-3; 7 nucleotides match TRBD1. CDR3 length equals 14 residues. Trimming at V came to 3 bases and at J to 1 base, leaving 1 base not matched to a gene. The germline gives CDR1 SGHTA, CDR2 FQGTGA. CDR3 DNA sequence: TGTGCCAGCAGCTTTACAGGGGGCACAGATACGCAGTATTTT. Translation: CASSFTGGTDTQYF.

The chain combines TRBV27 with TRBJ2-5; possible D gene TRBD1, 6 bases. The CDR3 consists of 14 residues. Germline lookup yields CDR1 MNHEY and CDR2 SMNVEV (reference sequence). V lost 3 bases and J 2 bases, leaving 10 bases between the germline ends. For the CDR3, the DNA is TGTGCCAGCAGTTTCGACAGGCTACAAGAGACCCAGTACTTC. Protein sequence: CASSFDRLQETQYF.

The V call is TRBV6-1, the J call TRBJ2-1, with 13 bases matching TRBD2. CDR3 size: 15 residues. Per the germline V gene, CDR1 is MNHNS and CDR2 is SASEGT. The J segment lost 8 bases and the V segment lost 6 bases, leaving 7 bases of the junction unmatched. CDR3 bases: TGTGCCAGCAGCGCACTAGCGGGAGGGCCAGATGAGCAGTTCTTC. This codes for CASSALAGGPDEQFF.

The genes are TRBV5-1 and TRBJ1-3; D is ambiguous. Between the trimmed V and J ends, which lost 4 bases and 4 bases, there was a span of 15 bases. Germline V gene data show CDR1 as SGHRS and CDR2 as YFSETQ. The CDR3 contains 15 residues. CDR3 region: CASSPDPGAGNTIYF. In DNA form, the CDR3 reads TGCGCCAGCAGCCCCGACCCCGGAGCGGGAAACACCATATATTTT. Looking up the rest from reference TRBV5-1 and TRBJ1-3 gives the full variable domain: KAGVTQTPRYLIKTRGQQVTLSCSPISGHRSVSWYQQTPGQGLQFLFEYFSETQRNKGNFPGRFSGRQFSNSRSEMNVSTLELGDSALYLCASSPDPGAGNTIYFGEGSWLTVV.

This chain joins TRBV28 and TRBJ1-5, with TRBD1 matching over 11 bases. Trimming removed 11 bases from V and 6 bases from J; junction bases left unmatched: 9. Per the germline V gene, CDR1 is MDHEN and CDR2 is SYDVKM. The CDR3 has 14 amino acids. The CDR3 loop is CASLGQGARQPQHF. The CDR3 bases are TGTGCCTCCCTAGGACAGGGGGCCCGTCAGCCCCAGCATTTT. Drawing the rest from reference TRBV28 and TRBJ1-5, the complete variable domain is DVKVTQSSRYLVKRTGEKVFLECVQDMDHENMFWYRQDPGLGLRLIYFSYDVKMKEKGDIPEGYSVSREKKERFSLILESASTNQTSMYLCASLGQGARQPQHFGDGTRLSIL.

V is TRBV7-2 and J is TRBJ2-7, with 11 bases aligning to TRBD2. Trimming cost V 2 bases and J 4 bases; bases outside gene matches: 4. Germline values: CDR1 SGHTA, CDR2 FQGNSA. The CDR3 runs to 15 residues. The CDR3: CASSLTSGSRYEQYF. In nucleotides, the CDR3 is TGTGCCAGCAGCTTAACTAGCGGGAGTAGGTACGAGCAGTACTTC.

This clone was seen a few times. The chain is built from TRBV11-2 and TRBJ1-1; D is possibly TRBD1 (6 bases). The V gene lost 4 bases and the J gene lost 2 bases, with 17 bases spanning the gap. The CDR3 has 16 amino acids. Germline V gene data show CDR1 as SGHAT and CDR2 as FQNNGV. The CDR3 loop is CASSSGVARINTEAFF. DNA of the CDR3: TGTGCCAGCAGCTCAGGGGTGGCCAGAATTAACACTGAAGCTTTCTTT.